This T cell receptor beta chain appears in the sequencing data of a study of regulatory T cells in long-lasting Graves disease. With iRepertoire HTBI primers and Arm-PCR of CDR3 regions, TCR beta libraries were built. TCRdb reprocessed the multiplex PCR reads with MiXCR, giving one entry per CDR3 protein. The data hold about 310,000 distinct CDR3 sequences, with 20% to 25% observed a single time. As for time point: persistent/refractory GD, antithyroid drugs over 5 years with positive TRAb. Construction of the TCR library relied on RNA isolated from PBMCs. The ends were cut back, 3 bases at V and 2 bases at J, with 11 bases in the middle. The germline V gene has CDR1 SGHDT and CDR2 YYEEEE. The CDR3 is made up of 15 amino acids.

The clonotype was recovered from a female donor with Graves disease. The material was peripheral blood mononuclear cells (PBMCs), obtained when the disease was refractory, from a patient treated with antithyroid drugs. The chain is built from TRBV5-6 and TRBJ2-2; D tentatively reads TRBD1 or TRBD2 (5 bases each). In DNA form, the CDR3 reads TGTGCCAGCAGCTATTTGGGGGTAAACACCGGGGAGCTGTTTTTT. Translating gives CASSYLGVNTGELFF.